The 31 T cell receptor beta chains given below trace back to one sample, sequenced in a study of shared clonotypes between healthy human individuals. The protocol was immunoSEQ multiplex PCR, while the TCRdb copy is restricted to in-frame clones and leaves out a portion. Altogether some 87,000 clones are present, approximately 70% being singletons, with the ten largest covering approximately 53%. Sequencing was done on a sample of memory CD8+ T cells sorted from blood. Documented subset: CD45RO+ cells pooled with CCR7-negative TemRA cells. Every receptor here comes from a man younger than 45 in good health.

The CDR3 region has the DNA TGTGCCAGCAGCTTATGGGATTCTGGAAACACCATATATTTT. This codes for CASSLWDSGNTIYF. The chain uses TRBV7-9 and TRBJ1-3; D unclear. V lost 2 bases and J lost 1, with 6 bases in between. Germline V gene lookup returns CDR1 SEHNR and CDR2 FQNEAQ (reference sequence). CDR3 length equals 14 residues.

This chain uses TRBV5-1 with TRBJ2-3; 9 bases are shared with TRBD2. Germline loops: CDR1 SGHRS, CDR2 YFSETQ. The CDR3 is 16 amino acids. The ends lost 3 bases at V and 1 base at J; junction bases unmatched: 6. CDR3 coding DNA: TGCGCCAGCAGCTCTAAGCGGGAGGCCCGCACAGATACGCAGTATTTT. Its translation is CASSSKREARTDTQYF.

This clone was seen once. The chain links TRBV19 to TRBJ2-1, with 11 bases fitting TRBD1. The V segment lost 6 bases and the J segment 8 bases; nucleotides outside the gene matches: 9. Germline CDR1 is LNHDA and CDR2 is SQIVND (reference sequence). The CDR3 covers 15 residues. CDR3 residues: CASSPWTGGVYEQFF. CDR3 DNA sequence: TGTGCCAGTAGCCCCTGGACAGGGGGCGTCTATGAGCAGTTCTTC.

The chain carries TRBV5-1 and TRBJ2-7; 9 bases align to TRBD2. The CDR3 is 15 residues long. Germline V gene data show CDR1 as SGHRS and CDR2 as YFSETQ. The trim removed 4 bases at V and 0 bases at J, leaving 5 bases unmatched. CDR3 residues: CASSEAGGRSYEQYF. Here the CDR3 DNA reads TGCGCCAGCAGCGAAGCGGGAGGCCGCTCCTACGAGCAGTACTTC. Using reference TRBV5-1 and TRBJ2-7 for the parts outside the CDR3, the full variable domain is KAGVTQTPRYLIKTRGQQVTLSCSPISGHRSVSWYQQTPGQGLQFLFEYFSETQRNKGNFPGRFSGRQFSNSRSEMNVSTLELGDSALYLCASSEAGGRSYEQYFGPGTRLTVT.

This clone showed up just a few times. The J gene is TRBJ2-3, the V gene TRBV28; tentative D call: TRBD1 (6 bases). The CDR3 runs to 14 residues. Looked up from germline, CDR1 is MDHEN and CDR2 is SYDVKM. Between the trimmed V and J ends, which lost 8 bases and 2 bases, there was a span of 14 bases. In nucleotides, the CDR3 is TGTGCCAGCCAACAGGGCTGGTCCACAGATACGCAGTATTTT. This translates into CASQQGWSTDTQYF.

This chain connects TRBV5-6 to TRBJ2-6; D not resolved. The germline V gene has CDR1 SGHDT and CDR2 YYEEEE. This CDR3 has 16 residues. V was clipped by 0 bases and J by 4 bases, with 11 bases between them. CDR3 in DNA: TGTGCCAGCAGCTTGGCCTTTAATACCGGGGCCAACGTCCTGACTTTC. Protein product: CASSLAFNTGANVLTF. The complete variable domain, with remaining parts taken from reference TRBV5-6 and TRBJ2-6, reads DAGVTQSPTHLIKTRGQQVTLRCSPKSGHDTVSWYQQALGQGPQFIFQYYEEEERQRGNFPDRFSGHQFPNYSSELNVNALLLGDSALYLCASSLAFNTGANVLTFGAGSRLTVL.

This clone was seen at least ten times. CDR3 in DNA: TGTGCCAGCAGCCAAGAACGGGGTAGCACTGAAGCTTTCTTT. Translation gives CASSQERGSTEAFF. The chain has TRBV4-2 and TRBJ1-1; no definite D call. In germline, CDR1 is LGHNA, CDR2 YNFKEQ. This CDR3 spans 14 amino acids. The V end was cut by 0 bases, the J end by 4 bases, with 9 bases between.

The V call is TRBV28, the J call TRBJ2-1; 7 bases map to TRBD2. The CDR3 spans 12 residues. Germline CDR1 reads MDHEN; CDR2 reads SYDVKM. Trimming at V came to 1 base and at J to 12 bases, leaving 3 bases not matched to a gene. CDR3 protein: CASSLYSGVQFF. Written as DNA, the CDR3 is TGTGCCAGCAGTTTATACAGCGGGGTGCAGTTCTTC.

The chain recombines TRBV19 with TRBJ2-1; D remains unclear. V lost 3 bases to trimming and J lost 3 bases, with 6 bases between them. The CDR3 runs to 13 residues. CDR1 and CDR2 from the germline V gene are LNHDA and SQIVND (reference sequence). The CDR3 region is CASSIFGYNEQFF. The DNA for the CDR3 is TGTGCCAGTAGTATTTTTGGCTACAATGAGCAGTTCTTC.

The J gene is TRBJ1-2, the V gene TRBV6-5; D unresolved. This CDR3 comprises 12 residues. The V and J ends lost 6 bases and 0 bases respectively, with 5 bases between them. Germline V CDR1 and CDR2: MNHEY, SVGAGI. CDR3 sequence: CASRRTNYGYTF. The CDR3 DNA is TGTGCCAGCAGAAGAACTAACTATGGCTACACCTTC.

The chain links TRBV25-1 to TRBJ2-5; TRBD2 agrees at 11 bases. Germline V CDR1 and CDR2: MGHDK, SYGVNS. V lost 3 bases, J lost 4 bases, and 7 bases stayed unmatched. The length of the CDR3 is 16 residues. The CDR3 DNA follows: TGTGCCAGCAGTGAGTTTCGGCTAGCGGGAGGAGAGACCCAGTACTTC. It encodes CASSEFRLAGGETQYF.

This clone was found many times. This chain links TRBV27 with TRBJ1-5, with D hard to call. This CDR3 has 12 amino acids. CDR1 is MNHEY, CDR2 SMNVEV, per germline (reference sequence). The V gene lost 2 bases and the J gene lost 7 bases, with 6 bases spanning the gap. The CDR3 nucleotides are TGTGCCAGCAGTTTAGCGGGGCAGCCCCAGCATTTT. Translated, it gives CASSLAGQPQHF.

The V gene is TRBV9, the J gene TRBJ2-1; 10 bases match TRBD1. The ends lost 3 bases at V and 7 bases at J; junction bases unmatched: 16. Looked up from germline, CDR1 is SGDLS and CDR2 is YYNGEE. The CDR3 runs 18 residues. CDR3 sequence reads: CASSAPGQGQQGDNEQFF. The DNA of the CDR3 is TGTGCCAGCAGCGCACCGGGACAGGGGCAGCAGGGAGATAATGAGCAGTTCTTC.

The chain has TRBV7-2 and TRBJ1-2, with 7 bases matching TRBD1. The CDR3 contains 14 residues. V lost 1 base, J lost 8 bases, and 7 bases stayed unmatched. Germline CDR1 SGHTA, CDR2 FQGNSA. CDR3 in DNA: TGTGCCAGCAGCTTAGGGACAGGTGTCTTCGGCTACACCTTC. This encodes CASSLGTGVFGYTF. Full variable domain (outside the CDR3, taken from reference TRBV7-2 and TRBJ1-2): GAGVSQSPSNKVTEKGKDVELRCDPISGHTALYWYRQSLGQGLEFLIYFQGNSAPDKSGLPSDRFSAERTGGSVSTLTIQRTQQEDSAVYLCASSLGTGVFGYTFGSGTRLTVV.

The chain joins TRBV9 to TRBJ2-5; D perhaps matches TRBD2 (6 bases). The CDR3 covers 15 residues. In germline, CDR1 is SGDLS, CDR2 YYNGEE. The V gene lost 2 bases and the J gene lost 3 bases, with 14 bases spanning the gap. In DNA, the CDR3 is TGTGCCAGCAGCGTCTCCGGACTAACGGAAGAGACCCAGTACTTC. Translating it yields CASSVSGLTEETQYF. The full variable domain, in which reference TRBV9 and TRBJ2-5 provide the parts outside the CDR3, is DSGVTQTPKHLITATGQRVTLRCSPRSGDLSVYWYQQSLDQGLQFLIQYYNGEERAKGNILERFSAQQFPDLHSELNLSSLELGDSALYFCASSVSGLTEETQYFGPGTRLLVL.

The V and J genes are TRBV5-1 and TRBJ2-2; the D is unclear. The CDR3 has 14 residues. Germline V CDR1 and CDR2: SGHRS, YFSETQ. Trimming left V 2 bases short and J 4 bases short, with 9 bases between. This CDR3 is CASSFLWSTGELFF. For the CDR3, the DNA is TGCGCCAGCAGCTTCCTGTGGTCCACCGGGGAGCTGTTTTTT.

CDR3 region: CASMLGESENEQFF. In DNA form, the CDR3 reads TGTGCCAGCATGTTAGGGGAGTCGGAGAATGAGCAGTTCTTC. This chain uses TRBV25-1 with TRBJ2-1; D tentatively fits TRBD1 or TRBD2 (5 bases each). V was cut by 7 bases and J by 7 bases, with 17 bases left in between. Germline CDR1 reads MGHDK; CDR2 reads SYGVNS. This CDR3 contains 14 residues.

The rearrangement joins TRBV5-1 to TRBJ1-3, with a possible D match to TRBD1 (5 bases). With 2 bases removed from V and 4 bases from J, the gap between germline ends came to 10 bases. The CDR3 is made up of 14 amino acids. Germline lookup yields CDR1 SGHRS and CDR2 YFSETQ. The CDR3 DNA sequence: TGCGCCAGCAGCTTCGGGGGAGAAGGAAACACCATATATTTT. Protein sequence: CASSFGGEGNTIYF.

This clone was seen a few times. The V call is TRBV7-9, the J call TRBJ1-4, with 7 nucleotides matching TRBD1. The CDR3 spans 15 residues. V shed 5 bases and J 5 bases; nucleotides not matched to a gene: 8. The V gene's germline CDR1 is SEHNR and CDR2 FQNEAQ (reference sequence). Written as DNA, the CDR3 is TGTGCCAGCAGCCGGACACAGGGGATCAATGAAAAACTGTTTTTT. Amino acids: CASSRTQGINEKLFF.

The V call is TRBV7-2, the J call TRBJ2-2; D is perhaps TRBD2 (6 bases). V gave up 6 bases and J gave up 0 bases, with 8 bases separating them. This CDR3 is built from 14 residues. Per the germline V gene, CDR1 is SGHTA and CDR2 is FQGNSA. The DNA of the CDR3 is TGTGCCAGCAGGGACTACACGAACACCGGGGAGCTGTTTTTT. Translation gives CASRDYTNTGELFF.

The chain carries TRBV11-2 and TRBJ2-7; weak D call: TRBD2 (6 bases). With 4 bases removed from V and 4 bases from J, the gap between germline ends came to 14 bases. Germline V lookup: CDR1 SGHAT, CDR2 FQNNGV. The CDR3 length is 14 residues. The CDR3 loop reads CASSSLRGIYEQYF. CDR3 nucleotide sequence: TGTGCCAGCAGCTCATTACGCGGGATTTACGAGCAGTACTTC.

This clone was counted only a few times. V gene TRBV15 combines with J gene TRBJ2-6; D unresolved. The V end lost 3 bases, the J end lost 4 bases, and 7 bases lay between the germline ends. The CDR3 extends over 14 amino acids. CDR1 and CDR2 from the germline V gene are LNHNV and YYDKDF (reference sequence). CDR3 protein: CATSSSLGANVLTF. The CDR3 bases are TGTGCCACCAGCAGTAGTCTAGGGGCCAACGTCCTGACTTTC.

CDR3 sequence (DNA): TGTGCCATCAGTGACGATTTGGGTGGGACTAGCGGGAGTTTCTACGAGCAGTACTTC. Translating gives CAISDDLGGTSGSFYEQYF. The V call is TRBV10-3, the J call TRBJ2-7, with 14 nucleotides matching TRBD2. Germline trimming cut 3 bases from V and 3 bases from J; bases unmatched to any gene: 13. The CDR3 length is 19 residues. Germline assignment: CDR1 ENHRY and CDR2 SYGVKD.

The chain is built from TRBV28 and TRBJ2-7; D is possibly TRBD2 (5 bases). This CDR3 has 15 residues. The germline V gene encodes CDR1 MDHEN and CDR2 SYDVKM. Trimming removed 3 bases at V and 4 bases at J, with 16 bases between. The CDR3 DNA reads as TGTGCCAGCAGTTTTAACCTAGCCGGTGGGTACGAGCAGTACTTC. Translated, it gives CASSFNLAGGYEQYF.

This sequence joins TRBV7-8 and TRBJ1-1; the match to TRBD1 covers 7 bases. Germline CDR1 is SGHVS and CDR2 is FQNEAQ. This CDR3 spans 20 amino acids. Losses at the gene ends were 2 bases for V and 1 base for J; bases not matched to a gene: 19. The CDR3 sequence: CASSLSSGTVLSDKNTEAFF. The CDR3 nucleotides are TGTGCCAGCAGCTTAAGTTCCGGGACAGTCCTATCCGACAAGAACACTGAAGCTTTCTTT.

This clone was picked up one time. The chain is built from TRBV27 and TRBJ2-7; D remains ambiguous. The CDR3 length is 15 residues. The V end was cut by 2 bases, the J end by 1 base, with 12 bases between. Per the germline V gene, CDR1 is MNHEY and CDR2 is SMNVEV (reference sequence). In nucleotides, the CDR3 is TGTGCCAGCAGTTTAGGCGCGGAAAGGTCCTACGAGCAGTACTTC. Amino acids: CASSLGAERSYEQYF.

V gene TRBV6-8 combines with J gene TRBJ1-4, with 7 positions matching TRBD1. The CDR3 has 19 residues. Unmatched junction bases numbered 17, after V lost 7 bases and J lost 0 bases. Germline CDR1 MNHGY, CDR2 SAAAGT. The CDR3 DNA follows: TGTGCCAGCACTCCCAAATCGAGGGGGCGGGCTGCAACTAATGAAAAACTGTTTTTT. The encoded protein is CASTPKSRGRAATNEKLFF.

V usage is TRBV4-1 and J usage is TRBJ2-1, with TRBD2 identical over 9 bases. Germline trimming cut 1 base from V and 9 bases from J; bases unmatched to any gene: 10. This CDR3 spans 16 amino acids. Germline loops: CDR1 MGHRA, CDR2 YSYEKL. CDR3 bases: TGCGCCAGCAGCCAAGTCGGGGCGGGAGGGGGCGGTGAGCAGTTCTTC. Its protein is CASSQVGAGGGGEQFF.

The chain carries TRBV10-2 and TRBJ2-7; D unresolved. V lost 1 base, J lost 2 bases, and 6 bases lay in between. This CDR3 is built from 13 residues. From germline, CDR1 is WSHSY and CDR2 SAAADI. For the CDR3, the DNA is TGCGCCAGCAGTGAGTACCACACCTACGAGCAGTACTTC. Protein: CASSEYHTYEQYF.

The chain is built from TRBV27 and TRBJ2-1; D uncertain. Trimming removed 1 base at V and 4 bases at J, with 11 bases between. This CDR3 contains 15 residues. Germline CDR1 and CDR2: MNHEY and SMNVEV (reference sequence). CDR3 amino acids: CASSLYGPEYNEQFF. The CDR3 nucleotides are TGTGCCAGCAGTTTATACGGGCCAGAATACAATGAGCAGTTCTTC.

The CDR3 nucleotides read TGTGCCAGCACCCAGGGTGGGCGGTACAATGAGCAGTTCTTC. Protein: CASTQGGRYNEQFF. The J gene is TRBJ2-1, the V gene TRBV5-4, with TRBD1 as a possible D gene (5 bases). The V and J ends lost 6 bases and 4 bases respectively, with 14 bases between them. CDR1 SGHNT and CDR2 YYREEE come from the germline V gene (reference sequence). The CDR3 contains 14 residues.